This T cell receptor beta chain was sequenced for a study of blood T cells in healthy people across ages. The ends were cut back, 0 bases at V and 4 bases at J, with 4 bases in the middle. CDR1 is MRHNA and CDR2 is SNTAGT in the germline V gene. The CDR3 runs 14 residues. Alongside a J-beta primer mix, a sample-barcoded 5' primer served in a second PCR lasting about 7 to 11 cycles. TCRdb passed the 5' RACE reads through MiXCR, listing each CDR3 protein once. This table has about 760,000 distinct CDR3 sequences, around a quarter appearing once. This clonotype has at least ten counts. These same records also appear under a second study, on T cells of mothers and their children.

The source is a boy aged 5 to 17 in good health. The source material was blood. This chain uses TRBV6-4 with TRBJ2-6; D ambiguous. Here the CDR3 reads CASSDSGGANVLTF. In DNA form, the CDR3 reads TGTGCCAGCAGTGACTCGGGGGGGGCCAACGTCCTGACTTTC.